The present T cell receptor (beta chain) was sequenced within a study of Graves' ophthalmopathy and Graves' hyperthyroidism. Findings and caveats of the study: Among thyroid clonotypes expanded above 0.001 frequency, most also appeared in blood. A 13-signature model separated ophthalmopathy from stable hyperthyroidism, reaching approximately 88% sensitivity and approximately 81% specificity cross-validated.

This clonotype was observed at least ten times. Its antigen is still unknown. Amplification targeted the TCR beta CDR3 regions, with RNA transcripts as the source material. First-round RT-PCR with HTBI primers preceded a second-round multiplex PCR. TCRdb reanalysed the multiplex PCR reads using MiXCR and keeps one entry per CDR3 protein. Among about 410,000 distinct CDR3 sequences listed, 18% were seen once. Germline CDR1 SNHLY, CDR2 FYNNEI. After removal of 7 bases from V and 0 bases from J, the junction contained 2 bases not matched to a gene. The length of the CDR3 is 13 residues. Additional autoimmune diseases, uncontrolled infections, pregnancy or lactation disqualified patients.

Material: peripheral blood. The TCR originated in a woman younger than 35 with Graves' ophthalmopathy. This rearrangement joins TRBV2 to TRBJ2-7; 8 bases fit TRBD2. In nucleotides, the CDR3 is TGTGCCAGCAATAGCGGGGCCTCCTACGAGCAGTACTTC. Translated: CASNSGASYEQYF.